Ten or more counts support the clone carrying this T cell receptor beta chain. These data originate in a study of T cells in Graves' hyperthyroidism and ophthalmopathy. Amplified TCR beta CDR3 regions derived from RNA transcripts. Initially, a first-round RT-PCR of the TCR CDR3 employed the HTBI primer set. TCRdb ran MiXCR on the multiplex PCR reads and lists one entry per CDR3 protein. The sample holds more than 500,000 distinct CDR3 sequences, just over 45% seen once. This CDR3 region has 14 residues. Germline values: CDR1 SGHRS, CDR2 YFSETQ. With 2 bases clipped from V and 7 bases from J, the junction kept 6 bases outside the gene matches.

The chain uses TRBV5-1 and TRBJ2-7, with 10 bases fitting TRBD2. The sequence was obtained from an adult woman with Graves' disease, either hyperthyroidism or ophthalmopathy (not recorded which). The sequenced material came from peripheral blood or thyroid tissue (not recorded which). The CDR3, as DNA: TGCGCCAGCAGCTTAACTAGCGGGAAAGATGAGCAGTACTTC. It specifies CASSLTSGKDEQYF.